Below are 10 T cell receptor beta chains sequenced from a single sample in a study of T cells after yellow fever vaccination. TCRdb itself ran the 5' RACE reads through MiXCR, one entry per CDR3 protein. Here the sample spans a few hundred thousand distinct CDR3 sequences, about 7% being singletons. This specimen consisted of CD4+ T cells sorted from PBMCs, obtained 15 days after the yellow fever booster vaccination. These receptors were collected from a man aged 25 to 40 who received the YFV17D yellow fever vaccine.

This clonotype showed up many times. V gene TRBV28 combines with J gene TRBJ2-1; 8 nucleotides agree with TRBD1. This CDR3 is 13 amino acids long. After removal of 9 bases from V and 8 bases from J, the junction contained 9 bases not matched to a gene. The germline V gene encodes CDR1 MDHEN and CDR2 SYDVKM. The CDR3 sequence is CASGTGGVYEQFF. The CDR3 DNA reads as TGTGCCAGTGGGACAGGAGGCGTATATGAGCAGTTCTTC.

The V gene is TRBV27, the J gene TRBJ2-7, with D maybe TRBD2 (6 bases). This CDR3 comprises 14 residues. Trimming pared 5 bases from V and 0 bases from J, leaving 11 bases between. Germline values: CDR1 MNHEY, CDR2 SMNVEV (reference sequence). CDR3 residues: CASSRYSGSYEQYF. The DNA of the CDR3 is TGTGCCAGCAGTAGGTATAGCGGCTCCTACGAGCAGTACTTC.

The table lists this clonotype with many counts. The chain is built from TRBV7-2 and TRBJ2-2, with no clear D. This CDR3 is 14 amino acids long. Germline CDR1 is SGHTA and CDR2 is FQGNSA. V shed 6 bases and J shed 1 base, with 9 bases lying between them. The CDR3 here is CASRIAGNTGELFF. The CDR3 DNA sequence: TGTGCCAGCAGAATAGCTGGGAACACCGGGGAGCTGTTTTTT.

This clonotype was seen a handful of times. V gene TRBV28 combines with J gene TRBJ2-3; a weak D match, TRBD1 (5 bases). With 5 bases removed from V and 4 bases from J, the gap between germline ends came to 16 bases. Germline V gene lookup returns CDR1 MDHEN and CDR2 SYDVKM. The CDR3 length is 15 residues. CDR3 coding DNA: TGTGCCAGCAGTCGCCAACAGGATGCGTCAGATACGCAGTATTTT. Translating it yields CASSRQQDASDTQYF.

At least ten counts were recorded for this clonotype. Here the CDR3 DNA reads TGTGCCAGCAGCTTGGGTGGCGGGGACCGTCCAGCCCAGCATTTT. It is translated as CASSLGGGDRPAQHF. The chain employs TRBV5-5 and TRBJ1-5, with D possibly being TRBD1 (5 bases). The CDR3 covers 15 residues. Trimming shortened V by 0 bases and J by 11 bases, and 18 bases separated the two germline ends. Germline CDR1 and CDR2: SGHKS and YYEKEE (reference sequence).

The V gene is TRBV12-3 or TRBV12-4, the J gene TRBJ1-4; D remains unclear. This CDR3 region has 16 residues. Deletions cut 5 bases from V and 6 bases from J, with 19 bases between. The CDR3 here is CASSKGPARGYEKLFF. The CDR3 coding sequence is TGTGCCAGCAGTAAGGGTCCGGCACGGGGATATGAAAAACTGTTTTTT.

This clonotype was seen a few times. J is TRBJ1-6 and V is TRBV20-1; the D gene is possibly TRBD1 (5 bases). CDR3 length: 15 amino acids. Looked up from germline, CDR1 is DFQATT and CDR2 is SNEGSKA (reference sequence). V was clipped by 2 bases and J by 6 bases, with 14 bases between them. The CDR3 is CSARFRGGGNSPLHF. As DNA, the CDR3 is TGCAGTGCTAGATTTCGGGGGGGTGGTAATTCACCCCTCCACTTT.

This clonotype was picked up a small number of times. This chain uses TRBV7-3 with TRBJ2-2, with 11 bases identical to TRBD2. The CDR3 consists of 20 residues. V was clipped by 5 bases and J by 3 bases; unmatched bases: 17. The V gene's germline CDR1 is SGHTA and CDR2 FQGTGA. The CDR3 DNA follows: TGTGCCAGCAGCCAACACGGGACTAGCGGATACGAGATGGACACCGGGGAGCTGTTTTTT. It encodes CASSQHGTSGYEMDTGELFF.

This clonotype was counted a few times. The rearrangement uses TRBV20-1 and TRBJ1-1, with D possibly matching TRBD1 (5 bases). Between the trimmed V and J ends, which lost 1 base and 5 bases, there was a span of 14 bases. The CDR3 covers 14 residues. Per germline, CDR1 DFQATT and CDR2 SNEGSKA (reference sequence). The CDR3 DNA sequence: TGCAGTGCTAGAGCTACAGGATTGATAACTGAAGCTTTCTTT. As protein: CSARATGLITEAFF.

The gene calls are TRBV5-1 and TRBJ2-7; 11 bases agree with TRBD1. This CDR3 has 15 residues. Trimming removed 5 bases from V and 2 bases from J; junction bases left unmatched: 6. CDR1 and CDR2 (germline): SGHRS, YFSETQ. CDR3 in amino acids: CASRGDRGSTYEQYF. CDR3 coding DNA: TGCGCCAGCAGGGGGGACAGGGGGTCGACCTACGAGCAGTACTTC. Full variable domain (outside the CDR3, taken from reference TRBV5-1 and TRBJ2-7): KAGVTQTPRYLIKTRGQQVTLSCSPISGHRSVSWYQQTPGQGLQFLFEYFSETQRNKGNFPGRFSGRQFSNSRSEMNVSTLELGDSALYLCASRGDRGSTYEQYFGPGTRLTVT.